This T cell receptor (beta chain) was profiled in a study of blood T cells in healthy people across ages. V lost 4 bases to trimming and J lost 6 bases, with 23 bases between them. The CDR3 runs 16 residues. Germline assignment: CDR1 SGHDT and CDR2 YYEEEE. In its sample, this clonotype was seen many times. Its antigen remains unidentified. Study-wide findings and caveats: Per million T cells, TCR beta diversity dropped roughly linearly as age increased. Unknown donor CMV status possibly confounded expanded clonotype changes. Fewer expanded clones and more diversity marked long-lived versus aged donors.

A sample-barcoded 5' primer and a J-beta primer mix were used in a second PCR of roughly 7 to 11 cycles. Every single cDNA molecule received a tag from a template-switch adaptor with 12 random nucleotides. One entry per CDR3 protein results from TCRdb running MiXCR on the 5' RACE reads. The table has some 550,000 distinct CDR3 sequences, roughly 48% seen once. The chain uses TRBV5-6 and TRBJ2-7; no reliable D call. Source material: blood. The clonotype originates from an elderly man in good health. The CDR3 coding sequence is TGTGCCAGCAGCACCTCAGTGGACCTCACAAGCCGCGAGCAGTACTTC. Its translation is CASSTSVDLTSREQYF.